Below are 27 T cell receptor beta chains sequenced from a single sample in a study of blood T cell repertoires in COVID-19. Clones were read by immunoSEQ multiplex PCR, and TCRdb kept only the in-frame ones, dropping some. The sample lists fewer than 450,000 clones, about nine tenths occurring once. The sample comprised peripheral blood. Receptor source: a woman in her forties or fifties with COVID-19, enrolled during active disease.

The rearrangement links TRBV11-2 to TRBJ2-4; TRBD2 might be the D (5 bases). Germline CDR1 is SGHAT and CDR2 is FQNNGV. V lost 5 bases and J 0 bases, leaving 23 bases between the germline ends. The CDR3 has 19 residues. DNA of the CDR3: TGTGCCAGCAGCCCCGACCAAGGGAGAATTGGACCAGCCAAAAACATTCAGTACTTC. Its protein product is CASSPDQGRIGPAKNIQYF.

The chain links TRBV19 to TRBJ2-3, with 7 bases identical to TRBD1. V lost 6 bases and J lost 5; bases outside the gene matches: 8. CDR3 size: 14 residues. From germline, CDR1 is LNHDA and CDR2 SQIVND (reference sequence). The CDR3 loop reads CASSRRRGQDTQYF. CDR3 nucleotide sequence: TGTGCCAGTAGCCGCCGTAGGGGGCAAGATACGCAGTATTTT. Full variable domain (missing parts from reference TRBV19 and TRBJ2-3): DGGITQSPKYLFRKEGQNVTLSCEQNLNHDAMYWYRQDPGQGLRLIYYSQIVNDFQKGDIAEGYSVSREKKESFPLTVTSAQKNPTAFYLCASSRRRGQDTQYFGPGTRLTVL.

This clone was seen only once. V usage is TRBV19 and J usage is TRBJ1-4; D possibly corresponds to TRBD1 (5 bases). This CDR3 spans 15 amino acids. The V and J ends lost 2 bases and 3 bases respectively, with 10 bases between them. Per the germline V gene, CDR1 is LNHDA and CDR2 is SQIVND (reference sequence). This CDR3 is CASSITGGANEKLFF. CDR3 DNA: TGTGCCAGTAGTATAACGGGGGGAGCTAATGAAAAACTGTTTTTT.

The chain employs TRBV6-1 and TRBJ1-1; 10 positions agree with TRBD1. There are 16 residues in the CDR3. The V gene's germline CDR1 is MNHNS and CDR2 SASEGT. Losses at the gene ends were 3 bases for V and 3 bases for J; bases not matched to a gene: 7. The chain's CDR3 is CASSDRDRGRDTEAFF. The CDR3 nucleotides are TGTGCCAGCAGTGACCGGGACAGGGGACGGGACACTGAAGCTTTCTTT.

This chain uses TRBV10-3 with TRBJ1-1; D remains ambiguous. The CDR3 spans 13 residues. V lost 4 bases and J lost 8, with 14 bases in between. Looked up from germline, CDR1 is ENHRY and CDR2 is SYGVKD. The CDR3: CAISAGSGEEAFF. DNA of the CDR3: TGTGCCATCAGTGCAGGTAGCGGCGAAGAAGCTTTCTTT.

The V and J genes are TRBV4-2 and TRBJ1-2, with 8 bases fitting TRBD1. Trimming at V came to 5 bases and at J to 2 bases, leaving 7 bases not matched to a gene. The CDR3 extends over 15 amino acids. The V gene's germline CDR1 is LGHNA and CDR2 YNFKEQ. The CDR3, as DNA: TGTGCCAGCAGCAAGAGGACAGGGACCAACTATGGCTACACCTTC. Its protein product is CASSKRTGTNYGYTF.

The chain is built from TRBV5-1 and TRBJ1-1; D is undetermined. This CDR3 contains 13 residues. V gave up 5 bases and J gave up 1 base, with 9 bases separating them. CDR1 is SGHRS and CDR2 is YFSETQ in the germline V gene. The CDR3 region has the DNA TGCGCCAGCAGTTTTGGCCCGAACACTGAAGCTTTCTTT. As protein: CASSFGPNTEAFF.

The rearrangement links TRBV29-1 to TRBJ2-6, with 9 bases lining up with TRBD1. This CDR3 region has 15 residues. Germline V gene lookup returns CDR1 SQVTM and CDR2 ANQGSEA. The J segment lost 1 base and the V segment lost 6 bases, leaving 4 bases of the junction unmatched. In nucleotides, the CDR3 is TGCAGCGTACCGGGACAGGGATCTGGGGCCAACGTCCTGACTTTC. Translation gives CSVPGQGSGANVLTF.

The chain combines TRBV2 with TRBJ2-7; 9 nucleotides match TRBD2. The V and J ends lost 3 bases and 2 bases, in that order; junction bases with no gene match: 5. The CDR3 spans 15 residues. The germline gives CDR1 SNHLY, CDR2 FYNNEI. CDR3 in DNA: TGTGCCAGCAGTGATATTAGCGGGAGACCCTACGAGCAGTACTTC. Amino acid sequence: CASSDISGRPYEQYF.

This chain connects TRBV30 to TRBJ1-5; TRBD1 matches at 10 bases. The length of the CDR3 is 14 residues. Germline CDR1 reads GTSNPN; CDR2 reads SVGIG (reference sequence). V lost 3 bases, J lost 5 bases, and 4 bases stayed unmatched. CDR3 sequence reads: CAWRGDRGHQPQHF. Written as DNA, the CDR3 is TGTGCCTGGAGGGGGGACAGGGGCCATCAGCCCCAGCATTTT.

This sequence joins TRBV18 and TRBJ1-1; maybe TRBD1 (6 bases). V was shortened by 3 bases and J by 2 bases, with 13 bases between the two germline ends. The CDR3 sequence is 15 residues long. Germline CDR1 and CDR2: KGHSH and LQKENI. For the CDR3, the DNA is TGTGCCAGCTCACCTTCGGGACACCTAAACACTGAAGCTTTCTTT. Translated, it gives CASSPSGHLNTEAFF. Based on the CDR3 plus reference TRBV18 and TRBJ1-1, the full variable domain is NAGVMQNPRHLVRRRGQEARLRCSPMKGHSHVYWYRQLPEEGLKFMVYLQKENIIDESGMPKERFSAEFPKEGPSILRIQQVVRGDSAAYFCASSPSGHLNTEAFFGQGTRLTVV.

The rearrangement links TRBV7-9 to TRBJ1-6; TRBD1 matches at 9 bases. CDR3 length: 15 amino acids. V shed 4 bases, J shed 9 bases, and the junction held 7 bases outside the gene matches. Germline loops: CDR1 SEHNR, CDR2 FQNEAQ (reference sequence). CDR3 coding DNA: TGTGCCAGCAGCTCCCCGACAGGGGGTCTTTCACCCCTCCACTTT. This translates into CASSSPTGGLSPLHF.

This chain connects TRBV6-1 to TRBJ1-3, with 9 bases identical to TRBD1. CDR3 length: 16 amino acids. The V gene end was trimmed by 4 bases and the J gene end by 3 bases; junction bases not matched to a gene: 7. In germline, CDR1 is MNHNS, CDR2 SASEGT. CDR3 in amino acids: CASSVQQGALGNTIYF. CDR3 DNA sequence: TGTGCCAGCAGTGTCCAACAGGGGGCGCTTGGAAACACCATATATTTT.

J is TRBJ1-2 and V is TRBV19; 8 positions match TRBD1. The CDR3 sequence is 15 residues long. The germline V gene encodes CDR1 LNHDA and CDR2 SQIVND (reference sequence). After removal of 1 base from V and 6 bases from J, the junction contained 7 bases not matched to a gene. CDR3 DNA sequence: TGTGCCAGTAGTATAGGCGAAACAGGGGGTCATGGCTACACCTTC. Protein: CASSIGETGGHGYTF.

The J gene is TRBJ2-1, the V gene TRBV6-5; a weak D match, TRBD2 (6 bases). Germline CDR1 reads MNHEY; CDR2 reads SVGAGI. The CDR3 loop spans 15 amino acids. Trimming took 8 bases from V and 4 from J, leaving 18 bases between them. The CDR3, as DNA: TGTGCCAGCCGTCTGGAACGGGAGCCATACAATGAGCAGTTCTTC. This codes for CASRLEREPYNEQFF.

The V and J genes are TRBV12-3 or TRBV12-4 and TRBJ1-3; D gene unclear. The V and J ends lost 3 bases and 2 bases respectively, with 2 bases between them. The CDR3 has 12 residues. DNA of the CDR3: TGTGCCAGCAGTTTCGCTGGAAACACCATATATTTT. It specifies CASSFAGNTIYF.

The CDR3 DNA reads TGTGCCAGTAATCACAGGGGAGGATACGGCTACACCTTC. Translating it yields CASNHRGGYGYTF. The V gene is TRBV19, the J gene TRBJ1-2, with 7 nucleotides matching TRBD1. The CDR3 has 13 amino acids. Germline trimming cut 7 bases from V and 8 bases from J; bases unmatched to any gene: 10. The germline V gene has CDR1 LNHDA and CDR2 SQIVND (reference sequence).

The gene calls are TRBV27 and TRBJ2-5, with a possible D match to TRBD2 (6 bases). The CDR3 length is 15 residues. Trimming took off 8 bases at V and 4 bases at J, with 20 bases between the two ends. Looked up from germline, CDR1 is MNHEY and CDR2 is SMNVEV (reference sequence). This CDR3 reads CASLPSGSWGETQYF. DNA of the CDR3: TGTGCCAGCCTCCCTTCCGGGAGTTGGGGAGAGACCCAGTACTTC.

V is TRBV3-1 (or the pseudogene TRBV3-2) and J is TRBJ2-6; D unclear. The CDR3 is 15 residues long. From germline, CDR1 is LGHDT and CDR2 YNNKEL (reference sequence). V shed 6 bases and J shed 0 bases, with 9 bases lying between them. This CDR3 reads CASRELSSGANVLTF. For the CDR3, the DNA is TGTGCCAGCAGGGAGCTTAGCTCTGGGGCCAACGTCCTGACTTTC.

The chain has TRBV19 and TRBJ1-1; no firm D call. V was pared by 0 bases and J by 6 bases, with 8 bases between. The CDR3 sequence is 13 residues long. Germline-derived CDR1 and CDR2 are LNHDA and SQIVND (reference sequence). CDR3 loop: CASSIEGRSEAFF. The CDR3 bases are TGTGCCAGTAGTATAGAGGGCCGGTCTGAAGCTTTCTTT.

The CDR3 region has the DNA TGTGCCTGGACCTCGACAGGGAAAAGCGACAATCAGCCCCAGCATTTT. This codes for CAWTSTGKSDNQPQHF. The J gene is TRBJ1-5, the V gene TRBV30; TRBD1 matches at 7 bases. V trimming: 4 bases; J trimming: 3 bases; junction bases outside the gene matches: 12. CDR1 is GTSNPN, CDR2 SVGIG, per germline (reference sequence). The length of the CDR3 is 16 residues.

For the CDR3, the DNA is TGTGCCAGCAGCGTACCCCAGTTACTTCTAGTGAACACTGAAGCTTTCTTT. As protein: CASSVPQLLLVNTEAFF. The rearrangement joins TRBV7-2 to TRBJ1-1; no reliable D call. The CDR3 has 17 amino acids. Germline CDR1 SGHTA, CDR2 FQGNSA. V lost 5 bases to trimming and J lost 0 bases, with 19 bases between them.

This clone was found a few times. V is TRBV27 and J is TRBJ1-1, with D tentatively TRBD1 (5 bases). Germline V gene sequence: CDR1 MNHEY, CDR2 SMNVEV (reference sequence). Between the trimmed V and J ends, which lost 6 bases and 4 bases, there was a span of 21 bases. This CDR3 is 16 amino acids long. This chain's CDR3 is CASSNMGRGTFTEAFF. CDR3 DNA sequence: TGTGCCAGCAGCAATATGGGACGGGGGACGTTCACTGAAGCTTTCTTT.

The rearrangement uses TRBV11-2 and TRBJ1-2, with D unclear. CDR1 is SGHAT and CDR2 is FQNNGV in the germline V gene. Trimming stripped 5 bases from V and 0 bases from J, with 10 bases between. The length of the CDR3 is 14 residues. The CDR3 nucleotides read TGTGCCAGCAGCCCAGAATTCCCTAACTATGGCTACACCTTC. Protein product: CASSPEFPNYGYTF.

The V and J genes are TRBV5-1 and TRBJ1-2; 8 bases are shared with TRBD1. Germline-derived CDR1 and CDR2 are SGHRS and YFSETQ. The ends lost 3 bases at V and 0 bases at J; junction bases unmatched: 4. The CDR3 consists of 15 residues. Here the CDR3 DNA reads TGCGCCAGCAGCTACGGACAGGGACCTAACTATGGCTACACCTTC. Translating gives CASSYGQGPNYGYTF.

This chain joins TRBV12-3 or TRBV12-4 and TRBJ2-3; D gene uncertain. With 8 bases removed from V and 1 base from J, the gap between germline ends came to 10 bases. The CDR3 runs 13 residues. CDR3 nucleotides: TGTGCCAGCCGATCTCCGGGCACAGATACGCAGTATTTT. It translates to CASRSPGTDTQYF.

The chain links TRBV7-9 to TRBJ2-1, with 9 bases aligning to TRBD2. Germline V gene data show CDR1 as SEHNR and CDR2 as FQNEAQ (reference sequence). The length of the CDR3 is 16 residues. Trimming cost V 5 bases and J 2 bases; bases outside gene matches: 7. DNA of the CDR3: TGTGCCAGCAGCCTTTATCTAGCGGGAACCTACAATGAGCAGTTCTTC. It specifies CASSLYLAGTYNEQFF.